This TCR beta chain was documented in a study of blood T cells in healthy people across ages. Per-sample PBMC isolation yielded at least 6 million cells. Using a J-beta primer mix together with a sample-barcoded 5' primer, a second PCR was run for about 7 to 12 cycles. Each cDNA molecule, via a template-switch adaptor with 12 random nucleotides, was tagged. TCRdb reprocessed the 5' RACE reads via MiXCR and lists one record per CDR3 protein. The table lists roughly 1,000,000 distinct CDR3 sequences, around 27% of them singletons. V was pared by 3 bases and J by 3 bases, with 15 bases between. The CDR3 totals 15 residues. CDR1 SGHAT and CDR2 FQNNGV come from the germline V gene. The same data also went into a second study, on T cells of mothers and their children. That paper states: The cDNA synthesis received all extracted RNA, at around 1.6 ug per 15 ul. For each mother, over 8 million TCR beta CDR3 reads were obtained, and for each child, some 3 million.

The sample consisted of blood. The genes are TRBV11-2 and TRBJ2-7; D tentatively reads TRBD1 or TRBD2 (6 bases each). This clonotype was sampled from a girl aged 2 to 10 in good health. The CDR3 loop is CASSFYGGPSYEQYF. CDR3 sequence (DNA): TGTGCCAGCAGCTTTTACGGGGGCCCCAGCTACGAGCAGTACTTC.